This is a list of T cell receptor beta chains from one sample in a study of blood T cell repertoires in COVID-19. Profiled with immunoSEQ multiplex PCR; TCRdb holds only in-frame clones, not every one. There are some 200,000 clones in the sample; about 88% occur only once, and 15% to 20% lies in the top ten. Sequencing input: peripheral blood. The receptors were sampled from a man aged 50 to 59 with COVID-19, enrolled during active disease. CDR3s include the opening cysteine and the closing phenylalanine or tryptophan. A D gene is named only where the DNA matches it firmly. Clone size is shown for a subset of rows, as once, few, many or a class of expanded clone.

d_gene: TRBD1
abundance: NA
v_gene: TRBV30
len: 12
j_gene: TRBJ1-2
CDR3aa: CAWSVGQGGYTF
CDR3nt: TGTGCCTGGAGTGTAGGACAGGGAGGCTACACCTTC

d_gene: TRBD1
abundance: NA
v_gene: TRBV7-2
len: 12
j_gene: TRBJ2-7
CDR3aa: CASSPSRGLQNF
CDR3nt: TGTGCCAGCAGCCCAAGTAGGGGGCTACAGAACTTC

d_gene: TRBD2
abundance: NA
v_gene: TRBV9
len: 15
j_gene: TRBJ2-3
CDR3aa: CASSDSGTSTDTQYF
CDR3nt: TGTGCCAGCAGCGACAGCGGGACTAGCACAGATACGCAGTATTTT

d_gene: NA
abundance: few
v_gene: TRBV7-8
len: 12
j_gene: TRBJ2-1
CDR3aa: CASSQTGIEQFF
CDR3nt: TGTGCCAGCAGCCAGACGGGAATTGAGCAGTTCTTC

d_gene: NA
abundance: NA
v_gene: TRBV21-1
len: 15
j_gene: TRBJ2-5
CDR3aa: CASRGGHGIQETQYF
CDR3nt: TGTGCCAGCAGGGGGGGGCACGGGATCCAAGAGACCCAGTACTTC

d_gene: NA
abundance: NA
v_gene: TRBV12-3/TRBV12-4
len: 12
j_gene: TRBJ1-2
CDR3aa: CASYRFDYGYTF
CDR3nt: TGTGCCTCCTACCGGTTTGATTATGGCTACACCTTC

d_gene: TRBD1
abundance: once
v_gene: TRBV7-9
len: 13
j_gene: TRBJ2-7
CDR3aa: CASSRDRGYEQYF
CDR3nt: TGTGCCAGCAGCCGGGACAGGGGCTACGAGCAGTACTTC

d_gene: TRBD2
abundance: NA
v_gene: TRBV9
len: 14
j_gene: TRBJ2-7
CDR3aa: CASSGGLAVYEQYF
CDR3nt: TGTGCCAGCAGCGGGGGACTAGCGGTCTACGAGCAGTACTTC

d_gene: NA
abundance: NA
v_gene: TRBV10-3
len: 15
j_gene: TRBJ1-1
CDR3aa: CAISTDRELLAGAFF
CDR3nt: TGTGCCATCTCCACAGACCGGGAGCTACTAGCCGGAGCTTTCTTT

d_gene: NA
abundance: few
v_gene: TRBV2
len: 14
j_gene: TRBJ2-3
CDR3aa: CASSEQRNTDTQYF
CDR3nt: TGTGCCAGCAGTGAACAGAGGAATACGGATACGCAGTATTTT

d_gene: NA
abundance: NA
v_gene: TRBV28
len: 16
j_gene: TRBJ1-5
CDR3aa: CASSLTVSHSNQPQHF
CDR3nt: TGTGCCAGCAGTTTAACGGTCTCCCATAGCAATCAGCCCCAGCATTTT

d_gene: NA
abundance: NA
v_gene: TRBV20-1
len: 15
j_gene: TRBJ1-1
CDR3aa: CSASASSGRDTEAFF
CDR3nt: TGCAGTGCTAGTGCCTCTTCAGGGCGAGACACTGAAGCTTTCTTT

d_gene: TRBD2
abundance: NA
v_gene: TRBV7-7
len: 13
j_gene: TRBJ2-5
CDR3aa: CASAVGEGETQYF
CDR3nt: TGTGCCAGCGCGGTTGGGGAGGGGGAGACCCAGTACTTC

d_gene: TRBD1
abundance: NA
v_gene: TRBV15
len: 15
j_gene: TRBJ1-1
CDR3aa: CATSRDRLSNTEAFF
CDR3nt: TGTGCCACCAGCCGGGACAGGCTTTCGAACACTGAAGCTTTCTTT

d_gene: NA
abundance: once
v_gene: TRBV9
len: 17
j_gene: TRBJ1-3
CDR3aa: CASSPSTGPHSGNTIYF
CDR3nt: TGTGCCAGCAGCCCCTCGACAGGCCCCCACTCTGGAAACACCATATATTTT

d_gene: NA
abundance: NA
v_gene: TRBV9
len: 17
j_gene: TRBJ2-3
CDR3aa: CASSVARQVGATDTQYF
CDR3nt: TGTGCCAGCAGCGTAGCCAGACAGGTTGGGGCCACAGATACGCAGTATTTT

d_gene: NA
abundance: NA
v_gene: TRBV5-1
len: 20
j_gene: TRBJ2-6
CDR3aa: CASGTGFRAGGLWAANVLTF
CDR3nt: TGCGCCAGCGGGACAGGGTTCCGAGCGGGAGGCCTCTGGGCGGCCAACGTCCTGACTTTC

d_gene: TRBD1
abundance: NA
v_gene: TRBV18
len: 15
j_gene: TRBJ1-2
CDR3aa: CASSPGQGFDYGYTF
CDR3nt: TGTGCCAGCTCACCGGGACAGGGATTCGACTATGGCTACACCTTC

d_gene: TRBD2
abundance: NA
v_gene: TRBV5-1
len: 15
j_gene: TRBJ2-3
CDR3aa: CASSLGDYGTDTQYF
CDR3nt: TGCGCCAGCAGCTTGGGGGACTATGGCACAGATACGCAGTATTTT

d_gene: TRBD1
abundance: few
v_gene: TRBV30
len: 19
j_gene: TRBJ1-5
CDR3aa: CAWSVGTGRAHRGNQPQHF
CDR3nt: TGTGCCTGGAGTGTGGGGACAGGGAGGGCCCATAGGGGCAATCAGCCCCAGCATTTT

d_gene: TRBD2
abundance: NA
v_gene: TRBV6-5
len: 13
j_gene: TRBJ2-5
CDR3aa: CATRAGGPETQYF
CDR3nt: TGTGCCACTCGAGCGGGGGGGCCTGAGACCCAGTACTTC

d_gene: TRBD2
abundance: NA
v_gene: TRBV6-2/TRBV6-3
len: 15
j_gene: TRBJ2-7
CDR3aa: CASSYAGAGGYEQYF
CDR3nt: TGTGCCAGCAGTTACGCGGGGGCGGGAGGCTACGAGCAGTACTTC

d_gene: TRBD1
abundance: NA
v_gene: TRBV29-1
len: 11
j_gene: TRBJ2-1
CDR3aa: CSVVRGLEQFF
CDR3nt: TGCAGCGTTGTCAGGGGGCTTGAGCAGTTCTTC

d_gene: NA
abundance: NA
v_gene: TRBV14
len: 13
j_gene: TRBJ1-4
CDR3aa: CASSQGIGEKLFF
CDR3nt: TGTGCCAGCAGCCAGGGCATTGGGGAAAAACTGTTTTTT

d_gene: TRBD2
abundance: NA
v_gene: TRBV18
len: 16
j_gene: TRBJ2-7
CDR3aa: CASSPYTSGGTYEQYF
CDR3nt: TGTGCCAGCTCACCATACACTAGCGGGGGGACCTACGAGCAGTACTTC

d_gene: NA
abundance: NA
v_gene: TRBV2
len: 13
j_gene: TRBJ2-1
CDR3aa: CASSELVGGEQFF
CDR3nt: TGTGCCAGCAGTGAATTAGTAGGGGGTGAGCAGTTCTTC

d_gene: NA
abundance: NA
v_gene: TRBV5-4
len: 14
j_gene: TRBJ1-3
CDR3aa: CASSLSGSGNTIYF
CDR3nt: TGTGCCAGCAGCCTGAGTGGCTCTGGAAACACCATATATTTT

d_gene: NA
abundance: once
v_gene: TRBV9
len: 15
j_gene: TRBJ2-1
CDR3aa: CASSVAPNPYNEQFF
CDR3nt: TGTGCCAGCAGCGTAGCACCTAACCCCTACAATGAGCAGTTCTTC

d_gene: TRBD1
abundance: NA
v_gene: TRBV7-2
len: 14
j_gene: TRBJ1-4
CDR3aa: CASRRGQGYEKLFF
CDR3nt: TGTGCCAGCAGACGCGGACAGGGCTACGAAAAACTGTTTTTT

d_gene: TRBD1
abundance: NA
v_gene: TRBV19
len: 16
j_gene: TRBJ1-5
CDR3aa: CASSHRRTGINQPQHF
CDR3nt: TGTGCCAGTAGCCACCGGCGGACAGGGATAAATCAGCCCCAGCATTTT

d_gene: NA
abundance: NA
v_gene: TRBV29-1
len: 14
j_gene: TRBJ1-1
CDR3aa: CSVVLFQDAGEAFF
CDR3nt: TGCAGCGTTGTGTTATTCCAGGACGCCGGGGAGGCTTTCTTT

d_gene: TRBD1
abundance: NA
v_gene: TRBV27
len: 14
j_gene: TRBJ1-4
CDR3aa: CASSRQGSYEKLFF
CDR3nt: TGTGCCAGCAGCCGACAGGGGAGCTATGAAAAACTGTTTTTT

d_gene: TRBD2
abundance: NA
v_gene: TRBV7-3
len: 16
j_gene: TRBJ2-2
CDR3aa: CASSKVPRGGPGELFF
CDR3nt: TGTGCCAGCAGCAAGGTCCCTCGGGGGGGGCCCGGGGAGCTGTTTTTT

d_gene: NA
abundance: NA
v_gene: TRBV7-9
len: 13
j_gene: TRBJ2-7
CDR3aa: CASSLRGDGEQYF
CDR3nt: TGTGCCAGCAGCTTAAGGGGTGACGGGGAGCAGTACTTC

d_gene: TRBD2
abundance: NA
v_gene: TRBV5-1
len: 18
j_gene: TRBJ2-1
CDR3aa: CASTRGAGGPGNNNEQFF
CDR3nt: TGCGCCAGCACCCGGGGGGCGGGAGGGCCCGGTAACAACAATGAGCAGTTCTTC

d_gene: TRBD2
abundance: once
v_gene: TRBV5-1
len: 17
j_gene: TRBJ2-7
CDR3aa: CASGAHPGLAGVTEQYF
CDR3nt: TGCGCCAGCGGCGCACATCCGGGACTAGCGGGAGTGACCGAGCAGTACTTC

d_gene: TRBD2
abundance: NA
v_gene: TRBV20-1
len: 16
j_gene: TRBJ2-2
CDR3aa: CSASASGGANTGELFF
CDR3nt: TGCAGTGCTAGTGCTAGCGGGGGAGCAAACACCGGGGAGCTGTTTTTT

d_gene: NA
abundance: NA
v_gene: TRBV6-5
len: 16
j_gene: TRBJ1-3
CDR3aa: CASSYSGLEHGNTIYF
CDR3nt: TGTGCCAGCAGTTACTCGGGCCTCGAACATGGAAACACCATATATTTT

d_gene: NA
abundance: NA
v_gene: TRBV7-2
len: 12
j_gene: TRBJ2-4
CDR3aa: CASSSAMNIQYF
CDR3nt: TGTGCCAGCAGCTCCGCGATGAACATTCAGTACTTC

d_gene: NA
abundance: NA
v_gene: TRBV30
len: 15
j_gene: TRBJ2-1
CDR3aa: CAWSGAESSYNEQFF
CDR3nt: TGTGCCTGGAGTGGGGCTGAAAGCTCCTACAATGAGCAGTTCTTC

d_gene: TRBD1
abundance: NA
v_gene: TRBV7-9
len: 15
j_gene: TRBJ2-1
CDR3aa: CASNPPDRVYNEQFF
CDR3nt: TGTGCCAGCAACCCACCCGACAGGGTCTACAATGAGCAGTTCTTC